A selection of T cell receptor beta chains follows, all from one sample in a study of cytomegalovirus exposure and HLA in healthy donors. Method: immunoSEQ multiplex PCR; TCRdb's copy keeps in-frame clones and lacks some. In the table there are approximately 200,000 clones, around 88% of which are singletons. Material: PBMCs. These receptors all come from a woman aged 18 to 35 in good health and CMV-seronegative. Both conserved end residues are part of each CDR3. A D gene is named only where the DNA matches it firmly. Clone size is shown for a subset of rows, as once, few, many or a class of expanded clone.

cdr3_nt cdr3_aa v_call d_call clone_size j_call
TGTGCCAGCTCACCTACAGTGACAGACACTGGAAACACCATATATTTT CASSPTVTDTGNTIYF TRBV18 . . TRBJ1-3
TGTGCCAGCAGCCCTAGGGGCCGGACGCAGTTTAACTATGGCTACACCTTC CASSPRGRTQFNYGYTF TRBV28 . . TRBJ1-2
TGTGCCAGTAGTTCATCCTCAGGGTGGGGCACAGATACGCAGTATTTT CASSSSSGWGTDTQYF TRBV19 . . TRBJ2-3
TGTGCCAGCAGCCCGAGGACTAGCGGGATCGGGGAGACCCAGTACTTC CASSPRTSGIGETQYF TRBV7-8 TRBD2 . TRBJ2-5
TGCGCCAGCAGCCATCCGGGACAGGGGTACTATGGCTACACCTTC CASSHPGQGYYGYTF TRBV4-1 TRBD1 few TRBJ1-2
TGTGCCATCAGTGAGTCCGGGACTAGCGGTCCCTACGAGCAGTACTTC CAISESGTSGPYEQYF TRBV10-3 TRBD2 . TRBJ2-7
TGTGCCTGGAGCCCAGGGGGGACCGGCTACACCTTC CAWSPGGTGYTF TRBV30 TRBD1 . TRBJ1-2
TGTGCCAGCAGTTTTTCCAGGGGGCCCTACGAGCAGTACTTC CASSFSRGPYEQYF TRBV28 TRBD1 . TRBJ2-7
TGTGCCTGGAGTGCGGACAGATCGAACACTGAAGCTTTCTTT CAWSADRSNTEAFF TRBV30 . . TRBJ1-1
TGTGCCAGCAGTGAGGGAGGCTCCTACGAGCAGTACTTC CASSEGGSYEQYF TRBV28 . . TRBJ2-7
TGTGCCAGCAGCGTAGGACTAGCGGGACCAGATACGCAGTATTTT CASSVGLAGPDTQYF TRBV9 TRBD2 . TRBJ2-3
TGTGCCAGCAGTTCGGACAGGGGGCGTCGAGAGCAGTACTTC CASSSDRGRREQYF TRBV2 TRBD1 . TRBJ2-7
TGTGCCAGCAGCTTAGTGCGACAGGTGGATACGCAGTATTTT CASSLVRQVDTQYF TRBV7-9 . . TRBJ2-3
TGTGCCAGCAGCTCGAACCCAACTTTGGAAAAACTGTTTTTT CASSSNPTLEKLFF TRBV27 . . TRBJ1-4
TGTGCCAGCAGCTCATCAACTAGCGGGAGCTGGGATGAGCAGTTCTTC CASSSSTSGSWDEQFF TRBV7-2 TRBD2 . TRBJ2-1
TGTGCCAGCAGCTTAGGCCGGGGTTACACTGAAGCTTTCTTT CASSLGRGYTEAFF TRBV13 . . TRBJ1-1
TGTGCCAGCAGCTCTGGGACTTCAAAGCTGGGGAACACCATATATTTT CASSSGTSKLGNTIYF TRBV5-4 . . TRBJ1-3
TGTGCCAGCAGCTCCCACGGGAATGAAAAACTGTTTTTT CASSSHGNEKLFF TRBV13 . . TRBJ1-4
TGCAGCGTTGAGGAGCGGGTCACCTACAATGAGCAGTTCTTC CSVEERVTYNEQFF TRBV29-1 . . TRBJ2-1
TGTGCCAGCAGTTCCCCGACAGAAGCTAACTATGGCTACACCTTC CASSSPTEANYGYTF TRBV28 . . TRBJ1-2
TGTGCCAGCAGCACGACAGGGTCTAACTATGGCTACACCTTC CASSTTGSNYGYTF TRBV5-4 TRBD1 . TRBJ1-2
TGCGCCAGCAGCCCCGAGGCGACTAGCGGGAGAGATACGCAGTATTTT CASSPEATSGRDTQYF TRBV4-3 TRBD2 . TRBJ2-3
TGCAGCGTTGAAGGAGAGGACGAGCAGTACTTC CSVEGEDEQYF TRBV29-1 . . TRBJ2-7
TGTGCCAGCAGTCCCGACAGGGTTGGGGCCAACGTCCTGACTTTC CASSPDRVGANVLTF TRBV27 TRBD1 . TRBJ2-6
TGTGCCAGCAGTGAAGACGACAGGGTATCGTATCAGCCCCAGCATTTT CASSEDDRVSYQPQHF TRBV6-1 TRBD1 few TRBJ1-5
TGTGCCAGCAGTGAATTGAGTTTGGGGGCCGAAGCTTTCTTT CASSELSLGAEAFF TRBV25-1 . . TRBJ1-1
TGTGCCAGCAGCGGCTCGGGACGGGACTCCTATGGCTACACCTTC CASSGSGRDSYGYTF TRBV2 . once TRBJ1-2
TGCGCCAGCAGCTTGGACTCAGGGCTGTATGGCTACACCTTC CASSLDSGLYGYTF TRBV5-1 . . TRBJ1-2
TGCGCCAGCAGCTTGGAAGGGACAAGCACAGATACGCAGTATTTT CASSLEGTSTDTQYF TRBV5-1 . . TRBJ2-3
TGTGCTAGTGGTTTGGGAGGCATCTATGGCTACACCTTC CASGLGGIYGYTF TRBV12-5 . . TRBJ1-2
TGTGCCAGCAGTCGAAGCTTTGGAGGCGTCAATGAGCAGTTCTTC CASSRSFGGVNEQFF TRBV27 . . TRBJ2-1
TGTGCCAGCATAGAAGGGGGTTGGGAGACCCAGTACTTC CASIEGGWETQYF TRBV2 . . TRBJ2-5
TGTGCCAGCAGCGTAGATGGGGGGGCTGGAAACACCATATATTTT CASSVDGGAGNTIYF TRBV9 . . TRBJ1-3
TGCGCCAGCAGCAAGGGACAGGGTCTGAACACTGAAGCTTTCTTT CASSKGQGLNTEAFF TRBV5-1 TRBD1 . TRBJ1-1
TGTGCCAGCAGCCACAGGGGAAGGACAGATACGCAGTATTTT CASSHRGRTDTQYF TRBV6-5 TRBD1 . TRBJ2-3
TGCGCCAGCAGCCTCTTGACTAGCGGGATCAATGAGCAGTTCTTC CASSLLTSGINEQFF TRBV4-3 TRBD2 . TRBJ2-1
TGTGCTAGTGGTCCCGGGGTAGCGGGAGGGATAGAGACCCAGTACTTC CASGPGVAGGIETQYF TRBV12-5 TRBD2 . TRBJ2-5
TGTGCCAGCAGCTTCACTAGCGGAGCCTCCTACAATGAGCAGTTCTTC CASSFTSGASYNEQFF TRBV5-6 TRBD2 . TRBJ2-1
TGTGCCAGCAGCTACCGGGGAACCTATGGCTACACCTTC CASSYRGTYGYTF TRBV7-9 . . TRBJ1-2